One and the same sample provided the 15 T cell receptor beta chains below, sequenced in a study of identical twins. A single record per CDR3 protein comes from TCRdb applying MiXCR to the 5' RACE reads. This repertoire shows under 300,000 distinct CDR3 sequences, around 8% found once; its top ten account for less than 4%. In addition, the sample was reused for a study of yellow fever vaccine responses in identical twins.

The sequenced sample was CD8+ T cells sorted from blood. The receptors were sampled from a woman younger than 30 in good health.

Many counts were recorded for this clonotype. CDR3 amino acids: CASSLEWDVVLHF. The DNA of the CDR3 is TGTGCCAGCAGCTTAGAGTGGGACGTCGTTCTCCACTTT. The V and J genes are TRBV11-2 and TRBJ1-6; the D gene is possibly TRBD1 (5 bases). This CDR3 region has 13 residues. In germline, CDR1 is SGHAT, CDR2 FQNNGV. V gave up 0 bases and J gave up 16 bases, with 13 bases separating them.

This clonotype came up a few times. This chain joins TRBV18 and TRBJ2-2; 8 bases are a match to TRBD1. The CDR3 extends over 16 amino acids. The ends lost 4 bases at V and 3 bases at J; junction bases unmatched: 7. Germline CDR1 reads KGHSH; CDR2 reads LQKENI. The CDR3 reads CASSLDRDVDTGELFF. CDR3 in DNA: TGTGCCAGCTCACTGGACAGGGACGTGGACACCGGGGAGCTGTTTTTT.

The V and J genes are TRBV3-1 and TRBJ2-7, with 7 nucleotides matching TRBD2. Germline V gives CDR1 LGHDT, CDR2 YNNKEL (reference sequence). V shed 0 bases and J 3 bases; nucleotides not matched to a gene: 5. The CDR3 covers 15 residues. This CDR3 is CASSQEASGYYEQYF. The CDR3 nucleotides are TGTGCCAGCAGCCAAGAGGCTAGCGGATACTACGAGCAGTACTTC.

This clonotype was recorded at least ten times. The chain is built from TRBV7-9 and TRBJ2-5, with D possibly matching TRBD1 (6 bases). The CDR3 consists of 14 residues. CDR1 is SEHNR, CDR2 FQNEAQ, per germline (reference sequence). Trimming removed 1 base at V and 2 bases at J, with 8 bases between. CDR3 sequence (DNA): TGTGCCAGCAGCTTAGTAAGGGGGCAAGAGACCCAGTACTTC. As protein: CASSLVRGQETQYF.

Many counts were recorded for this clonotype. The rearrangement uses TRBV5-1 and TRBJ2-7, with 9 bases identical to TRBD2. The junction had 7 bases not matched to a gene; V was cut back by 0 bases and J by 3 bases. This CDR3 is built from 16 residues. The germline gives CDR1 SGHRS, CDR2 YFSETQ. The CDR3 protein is CASSLEASGTNYEQYF. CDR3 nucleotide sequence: TGCGCCAGCAGCTTGGAGGCTAGCGGGACCAACTACGAGCAGTACTTC. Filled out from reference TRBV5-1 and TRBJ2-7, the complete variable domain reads KAGVTQTPRYLIKTRGQQVTLSCSPISGHRSVSWYQQTPGQGLQFLFEYFSETQRNKGNFPGRFSGRQFSNSRSEMNVSTLELGDSALYLCASSLEASGTNYEQYFGPGTRLTVT.

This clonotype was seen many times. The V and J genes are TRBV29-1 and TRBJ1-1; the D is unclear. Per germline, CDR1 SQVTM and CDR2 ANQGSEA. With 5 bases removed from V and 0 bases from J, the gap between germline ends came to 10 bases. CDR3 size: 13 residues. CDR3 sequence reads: CSVRNDMNTEAFF. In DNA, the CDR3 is TGCAGCGTTAGGAACGACATGAACACTGAAGCTTTCTTT.

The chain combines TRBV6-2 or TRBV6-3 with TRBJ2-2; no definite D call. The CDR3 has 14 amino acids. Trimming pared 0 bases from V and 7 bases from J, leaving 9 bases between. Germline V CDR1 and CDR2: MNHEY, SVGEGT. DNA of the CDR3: TGTGCCAGCAGTTACTCGACCGCGATCGGGGAGCTGTTTTTT. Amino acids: CASSYSTAIGELFF.

The CDR3 spells CASSPLRGAHYNEQFF. The CDR3 bases are TGTGCCAGTAGCCCCCTCAGGGGGGCCCACTACAATGAGCAGTTCTTC. This chain uses TRBV19 with TRBJ2-1, with D perhaps matching TRBD1 (7 bases). The CDR3 sequence is 16 residues long. Trimming left V 6 bases short and J 3 bases short, with 18 bases between. Germline CDR1 LNHDA, CDR2 SQIVND (reference sequence).

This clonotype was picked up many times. The CDR3 DNA reads TGTGCCAGCAGCTCAGGGAGCGAGCAGTACTTC. Translating it yields CASSSGSEQYF. V gene TRBV7-9 combines with J gene TRBJ2-7; D assignment may be TRBD1 or TRBD2 (5 bases each). Germline lookup yields CDR1 SEHNR and CDR2 FQNEAQ (reference sequence). V shed 4 bases and J shed 6 bases, with 7 bases lying between them. The CDR3 runs 11 residues.

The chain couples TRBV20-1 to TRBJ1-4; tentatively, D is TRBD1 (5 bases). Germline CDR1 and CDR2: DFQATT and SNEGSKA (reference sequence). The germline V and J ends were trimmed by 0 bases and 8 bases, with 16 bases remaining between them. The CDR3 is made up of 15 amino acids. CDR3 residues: CSARDTGGGYEKLFF. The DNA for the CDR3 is TGCAGTGCTAGAGATACTGGGGGAGGTTACGAAAAACTGTTTTTT.

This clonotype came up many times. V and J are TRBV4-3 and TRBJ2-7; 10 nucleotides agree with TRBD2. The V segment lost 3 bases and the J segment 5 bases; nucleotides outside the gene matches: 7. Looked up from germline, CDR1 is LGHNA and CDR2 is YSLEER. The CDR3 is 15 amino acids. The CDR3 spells CASSHKREGGNEQYF. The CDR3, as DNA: TGCGCCAGCAGCCACAAGCGGGAGGGGGGGAACGAGCAGTACTTC.

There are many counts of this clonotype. CDR3 residues: CSVRSNRGGELFF. The DNA for the CDR3 is TGCAGCGTCCGCTCCAACAGAGGCGGGGAGCTGTTTTTT. The chain has TRBV29-1 and TRBJ2-2; D unresolved. Trimming left V 6 bases short and J 7 bases short, with 15 bases between. This CDR3 contains 13 residues. From germline, CDR1 is SQVTM and CDR2 ANQGSEA.

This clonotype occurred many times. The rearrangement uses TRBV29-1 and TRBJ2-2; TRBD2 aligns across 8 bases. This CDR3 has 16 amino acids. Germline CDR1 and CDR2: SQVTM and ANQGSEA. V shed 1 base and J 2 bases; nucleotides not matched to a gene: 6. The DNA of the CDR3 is TGCAGCGTTGAAGGGCTAGCGGGCCTAAACACCGGGGAGCTGTTTTTT. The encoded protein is CSVEGLAGLNTGELFF.

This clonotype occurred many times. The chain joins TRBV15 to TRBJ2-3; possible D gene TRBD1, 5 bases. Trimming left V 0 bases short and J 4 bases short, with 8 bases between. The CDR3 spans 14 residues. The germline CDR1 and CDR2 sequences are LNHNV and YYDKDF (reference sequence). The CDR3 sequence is CATSRDKGPDTQYF. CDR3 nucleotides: TGTGCCACCAGCAGAGATAAGGGGCCAGATACGCAGTATTTT.

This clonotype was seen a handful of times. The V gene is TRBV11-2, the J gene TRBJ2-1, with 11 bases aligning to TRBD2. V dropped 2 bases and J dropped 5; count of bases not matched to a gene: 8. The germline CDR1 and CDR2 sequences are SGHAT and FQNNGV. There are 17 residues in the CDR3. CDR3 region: CASSLKLGLADDNEQFF. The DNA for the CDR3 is TGTGCCAGCAGCTTAAAGTTGGGACTAGCGGACGACAATGAGCAGTTCTTC.